This is a list of T cell receptor beta chains from one sample in a study of blood T cell repertoires in COVID-19. Produced via immunoSEQ multiplex PCR; TCRdb's table is partial and in-frame only. The sample holds roughly 240,000 clones; approximately 87% are singletons and the top ten take 4.6%. The sequenced material came from peripheral blood. The receptors originated from a man between 60 and 75 years old who had recovered from COVID-19. Each CDR3 is given with its conserved first and last residue. A D gene is named only where the DNA matches it firmly. A row's size may be missing; if present it is once, few, many or a size class.

D gene: TRBD2
clone size: NA
J gene: TRBJ2-1
V gene: TRBV28
CDR3 DNA: TGTGCCAGCAGTTCCCCGGGGACTAGCGGGAACAATGAGCAGTTCTTC
CDR3 protein: CASSSPGTSGNNEQFF

D gene: NA
clone size: few
J gene: TRBJ2-5
V gene: TRBV19
CDR3 DNA: TGTGCCAGTAGTACCATAAGGTCAGGCCAAGAGACCCAGTACTTC
CDR3 protein: CASSTIRSGQETQYF

D gene: TRBD2
clone size: NA
J gene: TRBJ2-5
V gene: TRBV18
CDR3 DNA: TGTGCCAGCTCCCCACTAGCGGGGGGACAAGAGACCCAGTACTTC
CDR3 protein: CASSPLAGGQETQYF

D gene: TRBD1
clone size: NA
J gene: TRBJ1-4
V gene: TRBV2
CDR3 DNA: TGTGCCAGCAGTGAAGGGCAGGGGGCCGCTAATGAAAAACTGTTTTTT
CDR3 protein: CASSEGQGAANEKLFF

D gene: NA
clone size: NA
J gene: TRBJ2-1
V gene: TRBV6-2/TRBV6-3
CDR3 DNA: TGTGCCAGCAGCGACACAGGGATCAAGCAGTTCTTC
CDR3 protein: CASSDTGIKQFF

D gene: NA
clone size: NA
J gene: TRBJ1-1
V gene: TRBV19
CDR3 DNA: TGTGCCAGTAGCCACCGGAGACAGGTCATGAACACTGAAGCTTTCTTT
CDR3 protein: CASSHRRQVMNTEAFF

D gene: TRBD2
clone size: NA
J gene: TRBJ2-3
V gene: TRBV27
CDR3 DNA: TGTGCCAGCAGTTTTCTGGGGGAGGGCCCGACAGATACGCAGTATTTT
CDR3 protein: CASSFLGEGPTDTQYF

D gene: NA
clone size: NA
J gene: TRBJ1-6
V gene: TRBV10-2
CDR3 DNA: TGCGCCAGCAGCGGGTCCTATAATTCACCCCTCCACTTT
CDR3 protein: CASSGSYNSPLHF

D gene: NA
clone size: NA
J gene: TRBJ1-2
V gene: TRBV6-5
CDR3 DNA: TGTGCCATCAGCCTCAGGGAAGGACGTGGCTACACCTTC
CDR3 protein: CAISLREGRGYTF

D gene: TRBD2
clone size: NA
J gene: TRBJ2-1
V gene: TRBV2
CDR3 DNA: TGTGCCAGCAGTGACTATGGCGGGAGGGGCGAAGAGCAGTTCTTC
CDR3 protein: CASSDYGGRGEEQFF

D gene: NA
clone size: NA
J gene: TRBJ2-2
V gene: TRBV7-2
CDR3 DNA: TGTGCCAGCAGCGGGAGGCCGGACACCGGGGAGCTGTTTTTT
CDR3 protein: CASSGRPDTGELFF

D gene: NA
clone size: once
J gene: TRBJ1-4
V gene: TRBV6-5
CDR3 DNA: TGTGCCAGCAGCCGGGACATTGAAAAACTGTTTTTT
CDR3 protein: CASSRDIEKLFF

D gene: TRBD2
clone size: once
J gene: TRBJ2-7
V gene: TRBV19
CDR3 DNA: TGTGCCAGTAGTATTATCTGGGGGGGAACCTACGAGCAGTACTTC
CDR3 protein: CASSIIWGGTYEQYF

D gene: NA
clone size: few
J gene: TRBJ1-1
V gene: TRBV5-4
CDR3 DNA: TGTGCCAGCAGCTTGGGGCGGGGGGCAGCTTTCTTT
CDR3 protein: CASSLGRGAAFF

D gene: NA
clone size: NA
J gene: TRBJ1-1
V gene: TRBV7-9
CDR3 DNA: TGTGCCAGCAGCCTCCGAGAGGGACTTCCCCCTTTCTTT
CDR3 protein: CASSLREGLPPFF

D gene: TRBD1
clone size: NA
J gene: TRBJ1-1
V gene: TRBV18
CDR3 DNA: TGTGCCAGCTCACCCTTAATGGGGGGGACAGGGACTGAAGCTTTCTTT
CDR3 protein: CASSPLMGGTGTEAFF

D gene: NA
clone size: once
J gene: TRBJ1-1
V gene: TRBV7-8
CDR3 DNA: TGTGCCAGCAGCTTTATAAACACTGAAGCTTTCTTT
CDR3 protein: CASSFINTEAFF

D gene: NA
clone size: NA
J gene: TRBJ2-7
V gene: TRBV9
CDR3 DNA: TGTGCCAGCAGCGTAGGAGGCAGCCCTACCTACGAGCAGTACTTC
CDR3 protein: CASSVGGSPTYEQYF

D gene: TRBD1
clone size: NA
J gene: TRBJ1-6
V gene: TRBV6-5
CDR3 DNA: TGTGCCAGCAGCCCCGACAGGGGGCCTAATTCACCCCTCCACTTT
CDR3 protein: CASSPDRGPNSPLHF

D gene: NA
clone size: once
J gene: TRBJ1-5
V gene: TRBV19
CDR3 DNA: TGTGCCAGTAGTAATCTCCCGCGGGGTCAGCCCCAGCATTTT
CDR3 protein: CASSNLPRGQPQHF

D gene: TRBD1
clone size: NA
J gene: TRBJ2-4
V gene: TRBV29-1
CDR3 DNA: TGCAGCGTTACGACGGACAGGGGTTATGAAAACATTCAGTACTTC
CDR3 protein: CSVTTDRGYENIQYF

D gene: TRBD1
clone size: NA
J gene: TRBJ2-3
V gene: TRBV30
CDR3 DNA: TGTGCCTGGAGTGTCGCCAGGGGGCGCGTAGTTACGCAGTATTTT
CDR3 protein: CAWSVARGRVVTQYF

D gene: NA
clone size: few
J gene: TRBJ1-6
V gene: TRBV12-3/TRBV12-4
CDR3 DNA: TGTGCCAGCAGTTTCCAGGCTGGTTCACCCCTCCACTTT
CDR3 protein: CASSFQAGSPLHF

D gene: NA
clone size: NA
J gene: TRBJ1-4
V gene: TRBV9
CDR3 DNA: TGTGCCAGCAGCCCTAGTGGTACAACTAATGAAAAACTGTTTTTT
CDR3 protein: CASSPSGTTNEKLFF

D gene: NA
clone size: few
J gene: TRBJ2-2
V gene: TRBV20-1
CDR3 DNA: TGCAGTGCTAGTAACCGGGGAGCCACCGGGGAGCTGTTTTTT
CDR3 protein: CSASNRGATGELFF

D gene: NA
clone size: NA
J gene: TRBJ2-1
V gene: TRBV18
CDR3 DNA: TGTGCCAGCTCACCACAAAGAGGCTCCTACAATGAGCAGTTCTTC
CDR3 protein: CASSPQRGSYNEQFF

D gene: TRBD2
clone size: NA
J gene: TRBJ2-2
V gene: TRBV7-2
CDR3 DNA: TGTGCCAGCAGCTTAGACCTAGCGGGGGGAAACACCGGGGAGCTGTTTTTT
CDR3 protein: CASSLDLAGGNTGELFF

D gene: NA
clone size: NA
J gene: TRBJ1-5
V gene: TRBV5-1
CDR3 DNA: TGCGCCAGCAGCTTGGCAGGGGCTAGGGGTCAGCCCCAGCATTTT
CDR3 protein: CASSLAGARGQPQHF

D gene: NA
clone size: NA
J gene: TRBJ1-2
V gene: TRBV11-2
CDR3 DNA: TGTGCCAGCAGATCCCCTGGGCAGGATAACTATGGCTACACCTTC
CDR3 protein: CASRSPGQDNYGYTF

D gene: TRBD1
clone size: once
J gene: TRBJ2-3
V gene: TRBV5-3
CDR3 DNA: TGTGCCAGAAGCTTGGACAGGGGTGCTAGCACAGATACGCAGTATTTT
CDR3 protein: CARSLDRGASTDTQYF

D gene: TRBD2
clone size: NA
J gene: TRBJ2-7
V gene: TRBV5-4
CDR3 DNA: TGTGCCAGCAGCTCCGCTAGCGGGGGTTTTCAATACGAGCAGTACTTC
CDR3 protein: CASSSASGGFQYEQYF

D gene: TRBD1
clone size: once
J gene: TRBJ1-1
V gene: TRBV18
CDR3 DNA: TGTGCCAGCTCACCCCTCCGGACAGGGAGGTTAATGAACACTGAAGCTTTCTTT
CDR3 protein: CASSPLRTGRLMNTEAFF

D gene: NA
clone size: NA
J gene: TRBJ1-2
V gene: TRBV5-4
CDR3 DNA: TGTGCCAGCAGCTTCACAGACCCTGCTAACTATGGCTACACCTTC
CDR3 protein: CASSFTDPANYGYTF

D gene: TRBD1
clone size: NA
J gene: TRBJ1-6
V gene: TRBV7-2
CDR3 DNA: TGTGCCAGCAGCCCCCAGGGGGGTACAAATTCACCCCTCCACTTT
CDR3 protein: CASSPQGGTNSPLHF

D gene: NA
clone size: NA
J gene: TRBJ2-2
V gene: TRBV5-1
CDR3 DNA: TGCGCCAGCAGACGACAGGAGGCCACCGGGGAGCTGTTTTTT
CDR3 protein: CASRRQEATGELFF

D gene: TRBD1
clone size: NA
J gene: TRBJ1-1
V gene: TRBV30
CDR3 DNA: TGTGCCTGGGATCGGACAGGGTTCACTGAAGCTTTCTTT
CDR3 protein: CAWDRTGFTEAFF

D gene: TRBD1
clone size: NA
J gene: TRBJ2-6
V gene: TRBV7-6
CDR3 DNA: TGTGCCAGCAGCTTAGAGAGGCAGGGGGCGGCTGGGGCCAACGTCCTGACTTTC
CDR3 protein: CASSLERQGAAGANVLTF

D gene: NA
clone size: NA
J gene: TRBJ2-1
V gene: TRBV10-1
CDR3 DNA: TGCGCCAGCAGTGCAGAATACGCCGATGAGCAGTTCTTC
CDR3 protein: CASSAEYADEQFF

D gene: TRBD2
clone size: NA
J gene: TRBJ2-5
V gene: TRBV5-4
CDR3 DNA: TGTGCCAGCAGCTTGGGGCCTAGGGGAGGGGAGACCCAGTACTTC
CDR3 protein: CASSLGPRGGETQYF

D gene: TRBD1
clone size: NA
J gene: TRBJ1-6
V gene: TRBV30
CDR3 DNA: TGTGCCTGGAGTAGGCAGGGGGGTTCACCCCTCCACTTT
CDR3 protein: CAWSRQGGSPLHF

D gene: NA
clone size: NA
J gene: TRBJ2-2
V gene: TRBV3-1/TRBV3-2
CDR3 DNA: TGTGCCAGCAGCCAAGATGGAGTCCGGGAGCTGTTTTTT
CDR3 protein: CASSQDGVRELFF

D gene: TRBD2
clone size: few
J gene: TRBJ2-1
V gene: TRBV7-2
CDR3 DNA: TGTGCCAGCAGCTTAACTAGCGGGGGGTTCAATGAGCAGTTCTTC
CDR3 protein: CASSLTSGGFNEQFF